The rows below give T cell receptor beta chains drawn from one sample of a study of response to subunit inactivated influenza vaccine. TCRdb processed the RT-PCR reads anew with MiXCR; each CDR3 protein has one entry. The sample consists of hundreds of thousands of distinct CDR3 sequences, 12% to 15% of them appearing once. The material sequenced was PBMCs from blood, taken 14 to 15 days before vaccination. Receptor source: a man between 45 and 60 years old who received an inactivated influenza vaccine. Both conserved end residues are part of each CDR3. D genes are given only for firm matches. Size is stated for part of the rows, as once, few or many counts, or as a class when the clone is expanded.

TRBJ1-5,15,TRBV27,.,few,TGTGCCAGCAGTTTATCCAACGGGGCGGATCAGCCCCAGCATTTT,CASSLSNGADQPQHF
TRBJ1-5,17,TRBV7-2,.,.,TGTGCCAGCAGCGCCGCTGAGATGGGCAGGTTGAATCAGCCCCAGCATTTT,CASSAAEMGRLNQPQHF
TRBJ2-7,14,TRBV18,TRBD2,.,TGTGCCAGCTCGCAAGCGGGAGGGCCAAACGAGCAGTACTTC,CASSQAGGPNEQYF
TRBJ2-7,13,TRBV5-6,.,.,TGTGCCAGCAGCAGAACAGGTACCGACGAGCAGTACTTC,CASSRTGTDEQYF
TRBJ1-2,13,TRBV20-1,TRBD1,many,TGCAGTGCTAGGAACGCAGGGGGGCCTGGCTACACCTTC,CSARNAGGPGYTF
TRBJ1-6,15,TRBV4-2,.,.,TGTGCCAGCAGCCAAGAAACAGGGCAGGATTCACCCCTCCACTTT,CASSQETGQDSPLHF
TRBJ2-1,16,TRBV6-1,TRBD2,.,TGTGCCAGCACTCTAGCGGGAGGGATCTCCTACAATGAGCAGTTCTTC,CASTLAGGISYNEQFF
TRBJ2-3,15,TRBV2,.,.,TGTACCAGCAGGTCTAGTAGCTCAAGCACAGATACGCAGTATTTT,CTSRSSSSSTDTQYF
TRBJ2-2,14,TRBV5-1,.,.,TGCGCCAGCAGCTTGGCCTATAGCACCGGGGAGCTGTTTTTT,CASSLAYSTGELFF
TRBJ2-3,17,TRBV29-1,.,few,TGCAGCGTTGAAGATCACGGAGAGATATCGCCAGCAGATACGCAGTATTTT,CSVEDHGEISPADTQYF
TRBJ2-1,14,TRBV6-4,TRBD2,.,TGTGCCAGCAGCGGGACTAGCGGGAGCAATGAGCAGTTCTTC,CASSGTSGSNEQFF
TRBJ2-5,15,TRBV28,TRBD2,few,TGTGCCAGCAGTGTTCCGGGACTAGCGACAGAGACCCAGTACTTC,CASSVPGLATETQYF
TRBJ2-2,20,TRBV27,TRBD2,.,TGTGCCAGCAGTCAAGATCCGGGACTAGCGGGAGCTAAGAACACCGGGGAGCTGTTTTTT,CASSQDPGLAGAKNTGELFF
TRBJ2-1,16,TRBV2,TRBD2,.,TGTGCCAGCAGACCGACCCCGGGGGGGCATAACAATGAGCAGTTCTTC,CASRPTPGGHNNEQFF
TRBJ1-2,17,TRBV20-1,.,many,TGCAGTGCTAGAGACCGGGCACGGGGTACAGCTTACTATGGCTACACCTTC,CSARDRARGTAYYGYTF
TRBJ2-5,12,TRBV5-1,.,many,TGCGCCAGCAGCTCTATGGACGAGACCCAGTACTTC,CASSSMDETQYF
TRBJ2-1,18,TRBV11-2,TRBD2,few,TGTGCCAGCAGGAACCTGGCCCGTACGGGGGGGTCCTACAATGAGCAGTTCTTC,CASRNLARTGGSYNEQFF
TRBJ2-3,14,TRBV4-3,TRBD2,.,TGCGCCAGCAGCCCGCGGGGGGGCCAAGATACGCAGTATTTT,CASSPRGGQDTQYF
TRBJ1-6,14,TRBV12-3/TRBV12-4,.,few,TGTGCCAGCAGACCGGGATTAGCTGCATCACCCCTCCACTTT,CASRPGLAASPLHF
TRBJ2-7,16,TRBV5-1,TRBD1,.,TGCGCCAGCAGCTTGAGGCCGCAGGGGGTGACCTACGAGCAGTACTTC,CASSLRPQGVTYEQYF
TRBJ1-1,17,TRBV6-5,.,.,TGTGCCAGCAGTTACACCGGGACGCTTACGATGAACACTGAAGCTTTCTTT,CASSYTGTLTMNTEAFF
TRBJ2-7,13,TRBV6-1,.,.,TGTGCCAGCAAGCGACAGGAGAACTACGATCAGTACTTC,CASKRQENYDQYF
TRBJ2-7,17,TRBV6-2/TRBV6-3,TRBD1,few,TGTGCCAGCAGTTATTGGACAGGGATACCCAATTCCTACGAGCAGTACTTC,CASSYWTGIPNSYEQYF
TRBJ1-2,14,TRBV7-2,.,.,TGTGCCAGCAGCTTAGCGACCAGCAACTATGGCTACACCTTC,CASSLATSNYGYTF
TRBJ2-7,14,TRBV18,.,.,TGTGCCAGCTCACCGGGGACCGACAGCTACGAGCAGTACTTC,CASSPGTDSYEQYF
TRBJ2-3,16,TRBV6-2/TRBV6-3,TRBD2,.,TGTGCCAGCAGACCCCTTAGCGGGAGACACACAGATACGCAGTATTTT,CASRPLSGRHTDTQYF
TRBJ2-1,15,TRBV9,.,.,TGTGCCAGCAGCGTAGTGGCAGGAACCTACAATGAGCAGTTCTTC,CASSVVAGTYNEQFF
TRBJ2-1,18,TRBV4-3,TRBD2,.,TGCGCCAGCAGCCAAGACCACGGACTAGCGGGAGTCTACAATGAGCAGTTCTTC,CASSQDHGLAGVYNEQFF
TRBJ2-3,16,TRBV5-1,.,.,TGCGCCAGCAGCTTGGGGGGGACCGTTGGCACAGATACGCAGTATTTT,CASSLGGTVGTDTQYF
TRBJ2-1,15,TRBV25-1,.,.,TGTGCCAGCAGTGAGTGGGGCGCCTCCTACAATGAGCAGTTCTTC,CASSEWGASYNEQFF
TRBJ2-7,16,TRBV27,TRBD2,.,TGTGCCAGCAGTCCGAATTCCCTAGCGGGGGAGTACGAGCAGTACTTC,CASSPNSLAGEYEQYF
TRBJ2-3,14,TRBV12-3/TRBV12-4,TRBD2,.,TGTGCCAGCAGCGTACGGGGGGTGATAGATACGCAGTATTTT,CASSVRGVIDTQYF
TRBJ2-5,15,TRBV5-1,.,.,TGCGCCAGCAGCTTGGCCGGACTCGGTGAAGAGACCCAGTACTTC,CASSLAGLGEETQYF
TRBJ2-3,16,TRBV5-1,.,.,TGCGCCAGCAGCTCCGGGGGGCTTGGGTCCACAGATACGCAGTATTTT,CASSSGGLGSTDTQYF
TRBJ2-5,16,TRBV20-1,TRBD2,few,TGCAGTGCTAGAGATCCGGGCGCGGGGGGAGGAGAGACCCAGTACTTC,CSARDPGAGGGETQYF
TRBJ2-5,14,TRBV7-2,.,few,TGTGCCAGCAGCCTCTCCAACTCCCAAGAGACCCAGTACTTC,CASSLSNSQETQYF
TRBJ1-5,13,TRBV12-3/TRBV12-4,.,few,TGTGCCAGCAGGGCATATAGCAATCAGCCCCAGCATTTT,CASRAYSNQPQHF
TRBJ1-2,11,TRBV6-1,.,.,TGTGCCAGCAGTGAAGCGCAAGGCTACACCTTC,CASSEAQGYTF